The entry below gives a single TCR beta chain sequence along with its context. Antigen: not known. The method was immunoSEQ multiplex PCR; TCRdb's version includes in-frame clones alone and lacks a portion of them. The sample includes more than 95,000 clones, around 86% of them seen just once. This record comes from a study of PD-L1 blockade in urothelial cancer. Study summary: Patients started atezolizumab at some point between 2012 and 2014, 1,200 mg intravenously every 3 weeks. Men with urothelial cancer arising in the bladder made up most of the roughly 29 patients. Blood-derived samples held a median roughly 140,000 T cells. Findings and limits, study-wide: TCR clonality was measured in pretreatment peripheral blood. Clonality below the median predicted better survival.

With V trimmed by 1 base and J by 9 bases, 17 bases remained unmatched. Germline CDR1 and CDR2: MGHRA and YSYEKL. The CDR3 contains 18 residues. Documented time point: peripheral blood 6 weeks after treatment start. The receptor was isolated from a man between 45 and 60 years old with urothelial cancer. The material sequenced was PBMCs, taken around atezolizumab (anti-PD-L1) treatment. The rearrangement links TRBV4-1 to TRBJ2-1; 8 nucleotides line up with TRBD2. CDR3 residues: CASSQGLLESGRVREQFF. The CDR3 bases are TGCGCCAGCAGCCAAGGGTTGTTGGAAAGCGGGAGAGTCCGTGAGCAGTTCTTC.